This is a list of T cell receptor beta chains from one sample in a study of blood T cell repertoires in COVID-19. The method was immunoSEQ multiplex PCR; TCRdb's version includes in-frame clones alone and lacks a portion of them. The sample has under 250,000 clones, 85% to 90% seen once; the top ten hold less than 3%. Sequencing was carried out using peripheral blood. Receptors were obtained from a woman in her sixties with acute or convalescent COVID-19. Each CDR3 is given with its conserved first and last residue. A D gene is named only where the DNA matches it firmly. Expanded clones get a size class; other rows say once, few or many, or leave the size out.

TRBV19	TRBJ1-5	few	TRBD1	TGTGCCAGTAGTATGCAGGGGGCTCAGCCCCAGCATTTT	CASSMQGAQPQHF
TRBV19	TRBJ1-1	-	-	TGTGCCAGTATGATGGGGCCCGTGAACACTGAAGCTTTCTTT	CASMMGPVNTEAFF
TRBV15	TRBJ2-7	few	-	TGTGCCACCAGCAGAGATTTCGGGGAGCAGTACTTC	CATSRDFGEQYF
TRBV28	TRBJ2-7	-	-	TGTGCCAGCAGATCAACAGGGATCCACGAGCAGTACTTC	CASRSTGIHEQYF
TRBV6-2/TRBV6-3	TRBJ2-1	-	TRBD2	TGTGCCAGCAGTTCTAGGACTAGCGGGCGAGATGAGCAGTTCTTC	CASSSRTSGRDEQFF
TRBV4-1	TRBJ1-5	-	-	TGCGCCAGCAGCGGCCGGGAGTATAGCAATCAGCCCCAGCATTTT	CASSGREYSNQPQHF
TRBV6-5	TRBJ1-1	-	TRBD1	TGTGCCAGCAGTTACTACAGGGGGCGTCACTTTGCTGAAGCTTTCTTT	CASSYYRGRHFAEAFF
TRBV5-1	TRBJ1-4	few	TRBD1	TGCGCCAGCAGCTTGACCCGGACAGGGGATGAAAAACTGTTTTTT	CASSLTRTGDEKLFF
TRBV7-8	TRBJ2-3	-	-	TGTGCCAGCAGCATTCAGGGGAGAGCAGATACGCAGTATTTT	CASSIQGRADTQYF
TRBV5-6	TRBJ2-6	-	-	TGTGCCAGCAGCCGCTCGGTCCGTGCCGTCCTGACTTTC	CASSRSVRAVLTF
TRBV5-8	TRBJ2-3	-	TRBD2	TGTGCCAGCAGAGCTTGGGGTACTAGCGGGGACCCCACAGATACGCAGTATTTT	CASRAWGTSGDPTDTQYF
TRBV19	TRBJ1-2	-	-	TGTGCCAGTAAAACCTCTCCGTGGCTTAACTATGGCTACACCTTC	CASKTSPWLNYGYTF
TRBV7-2	TRBJ1-1	-	TRBD1	TGTGCCAGCAGCCCCCGAACAGCGGGACAGGCAAGCGCTGAAGCTTTCTTT	CASSPRTAGQASAEAFF
TRBV10-3	TRBJ2-7	-	-	TGTGCCATCAGCGCCTCAGCTGGGGGCGCGATCGAGCAGTACTTC	CAISASAGGAIEQYF
TRBV5-4	TRBJ2-7	-	-	TGTGCCAGCAGCTTGGTGCTTATGGGACAACTAACCTACGAGCAGTACTTC	CASSLVLMGQLTYEQYF
TRBV7-9	TRBJ1-1	-	-	TGTGCCAGCACCATCGGGCAGGACTCCAGTGAAGCTTTCTTT	CASTIGQDSSEAFF
TRBV6-1	TRBJ1-5	once	TRBD1	TGTGCCAGCAGTGAGGGGACAGGGAGTCAGCCCCAGCATTTT	CASSEGTGSQPQHF
TRBV19	TRBJ2-7	-	-	TGTGCCAGTAGTATAGAGGCAGGGGTCGAGCAGTACTTC	CASSIEAGVEQYF
TRBV7-2	TRBJ2-7	once	TRBD2	TGTGCCAGCAGCCGGCGGGGACTAGCGGGAGAGGAGCAGTACTTC	CASSRRGLAGEEQYF
TRBV21-1	TRBJ1-4	-	-	TGTGCCAGCAGCAAAGTGGGAGGGCGGGCTAATGAAAAACTGTTTTTT	CASSKVGGRANEKLFF
TRBV10-3	TRBJ2-1	once	TRBD1	TGTGCCATCAGTGATATCTTCGGACAGGGGGGCTACAATGAGCAGTTCTTC	CAISDIFGQGGYNEQFF
TRBV30	TRBJ1-2	-	TRBD1	TGTGCCTGGAGCCGGACAGGGTGGGAGGGCTACACCTTC	CAWSRTGWEGYTF
TRBV20-1	TRBJ2-1	-	-	TGCACCTCCGAGCGGGAGCAGTTCTTC	CTSEREQFF
TRBV3-1/TRBV3-2	TRBJ2-1	-	-	TGTGCCAGCAGCCAAGAGCCGGGACAAAGGGTGAATGAGCAGTTCTTC	CASSQEPGQRVNEQFF
TRBV18	TRBJ1-3	-	TRBD1	TGTGCCAGCTCACCAGGGACAGGGGCTGGAAACACCATATATTTT	CASSPGTGAGNTIYF
TRBV9	TRBJ1-2	-	-	TGTGCCAGCAGCGTAGCGACAGGCGGCTACACCTTC	CASSVATGGYTF